This is a list of T cell receptor beta chains from one sample in a study of blood T cell repertoires in COVID-19. TCRdb's table, derived via immunoSEQ multiplex PCR, lists solely in-frame clones and lacks some. The table lists 72,000 or so clones, 75% to 90% of them singletons, with roughly 6% in the top ten. Sequences were obtained from peripheral blood. The receptors originated from a man aged 50 to 60 with active COVID-19. Each CDR3 is given with its conserved first and last residue. A D gene is named only where the DNA matches it firmly. Clone sizes are given selectively: once, few, many, or a class where the clone is expanded.

D: NA
size: NA
J: TRBJ2-7
length: 11
V: TRBV6-5
DNA: TGTGCCAGTGGGACTTTCTACGAGCAGTACTTC
CDR3: CASGTFYEQYF

D: TRBD2
size: NA
J: TRBJ2-1
length: 14
V: TRBV19
DNA: TGTGCCAGTAGGGAAACTAGCGGCTTAAATGAGCAGTTCTTC
CDR3: CASRETSGLNEQFF

D: TRBD1
size: NA
J: TRBJ2-7
length: 16
V: TRBV24-1
DNA: TGTGCCACCAGTGATACGTGGACAGGGGGAAACTACGAGCAGTACTTC
CDR3: CATSDTWTGGNYEQYF

D: NA
size: NA
J: TRBJ1-5
length: 15
V: TRBV19
DNA: TGTGCCAGTAGTACCGCGGGCCCGGGGGATCAGCCCCAGCATTTT
CDR3: CASSTAGPGDQPQHF

D: TRBD2
size: NA
J: TRBJ2-3
length: 16
V: TRBV19
DNA: TGTGCCAGTAGTGTAAGCGGGAGGGGGATCACAGATACGCAGTATTTT
CDR3: CASSVSGRGITDTQYF

D: TRBD1
size: NA
J: TRBJ2-7
length: 16
V: TRBV27
DNA: TGTGCCAGCGGAAGGTCGGGGACAGGGGGCCCTTGGGAGCAGTACTTC
CDR3: CASGRSGTGGPWEQYF

D: TRBD1
size: NA
J: TRBJ2-3
length: 15
V: TRBV3-1/TRBV3-2
DNA: TGTGCCAGCAGCCAAGCCCCCGGGACAGGGAACACGCAGTATTTT
CDR3: CASSQAPGTGNTQYF

D: TRBD1
size: NA
J: TRBJ1-2
length: 15
V: TRBV19
DNA: TGTGCCAGTAGTACGGGTGGACAGGCGCACTATGGCTACACCTTC
CDR3: CASSTGGQAHYGYTF

D: TRBD2
size: NA
J: TRBJ2-3
length: 15
V: TRBV7-2
DNA: TGTGCCAGCAGCCTTAGCGGGACTCGCACAGATACGCAGTATTTT
CDR3: CASSLSGTRTDTQYF

D: TRBD1
size: NA
J: TRBJ2-6
length: 17
V: TRBV28
DNA: TGTGCCAGCAGGGGACAGGGGGCATGGAGTGGGGCCAACGTCCTGACTTTC
CDR3: CASRGQGAWSGANVLTF

D: NA
size: NA
J: TRBJ2-7
length: 18
V: TRBV21-1
DNA: TGTGCCAGCGACACACTGGTGATAGGCAGGGCCAGCTCCTACGAGCAGTACTTC
CDR3: CASDTLVIGRASSYEQYF

D: NA
size: NA
J: TRBJ1-5
length: 13
V: TRBV19
DNA: TGTGCCAGTAGTATAGATAGTTATCAGCCCCAGCATTTT
CDR3: CASSIDSYQPQHF

D: TRBD2
size: NA
J: TRBJ2-2
length: 17
V: TRBV9
DNA: TGTGCCAGCAGCCCATTCGGACTAGCGGGAGGGCCCGGGGAGCTGTTTTTT
CDR3: CASSPFGLAGGPGELFF

D: TRBD1
size: NA
J: TRBJ1-1
length: 14
V: TRBV5-1
DNA: TGCGCCAGCAGCCCAGGGGGACCCAACACTGAAGCTTTCTTT
CDR3: CASSPGGPNTEAFF

D: NA
size: NA
J: TRBJ1-1
length: 16
V: TRBV2
DNA: TGTGCCAGCAGTTCCGAGGGGGGGAGGTGGAACACTGAAGCTTTCTTT
CDR3: CASSSEGGRWNTEAFF

D: NA
size: NA
J: TRBJ2-7
length: 12
V: TRBV2
DNA: TGTGCCAGCAGTGAGATGGGCGGGGAGCAGTACTTC
CDR3: CASSEMGGEQYF

D: TRBD2
size: NA
J: TRBJ2-3
length: 16
V: TRBV6-1
DNA: TGTGCCAGCAGGGAACTAGCGGGGGGCTTCCAGAGGACGCAGTATTTT
CDR3: CASRELAGGFQRTQYF

D: NA
size: NA
J: TRBJ1-1
length: 13
V: TRBV12-3/TRBV12-4
DNA: TGTGCCAGCAGTCTCCGGAGCGACACTGAAGCTTTCTTT
CDR3: CASSLRSDTEAFF

D: TRBD1
size: few
J: TRBJ1-4
length: 15
V: TRBV6-1
DNA: TGTGCCAGCAGTGAGGGACAGGCACCCAATGAAAAACTGTTTTTT
CDR3: CASSEGQAPNEKLFF

D: NA
size: NA
J: TRBJ2-1
length: 15
V: TRBV6-5
DNA: TGTGCCAGCAAGACTCCGGGACAGCTGGGAGGTGAGCAGTTCTTC
CDR3: CASKTPGQLGGEQFF

D: NA
size: NA
J: TRBJ1-4
length: 15
V: TRBV5-6
DNA: TGTGCCAGCAGCTTGAATGGCGGTAAGAATGAAAAACTGTTTTTT
CDR3: CASSLNGGKNEKLFF

D: NA
size: NA
J: TRBJ1-1
length: 13
V: TRBV7-2
DNA: TGTGCCAGCAGCTTATACTCGAACACTGAAGCTTTCTTT
CDR3: CASSLYSNTEAFF

D: TRBD2
size: NA
J: TRBJ2-5
length: 16
V: TRBV14
DNA: TGTGCCAGCAGCCAAGAAAGATGGGGGGGAGAGGAGACCCAGTACTTC
CDR3: CASSQERWGGEETQYF

D: TRBD1
size: NA
J: TRBJ1-2
length: 14
V: TRBV28
DNA: TGTGCCAGCAGCCGCCAGGGGGCGGACTATGGCTACACCTTC
CDR3: CASSRQGADYGYTF

D: NA
size: NA
J: TRBJ1-1
length: 15
V: TRBV4-2
DNA: TGTGCCACCTATGCGGGGGGGGCAGCGGGCACTGAAGCTTTCTTT
CDR3: CATYAGGAAGTEAFF

D: NA
size: NA
J: TRBJ1-5
length: 16
V: TRBV28
DNA: TGTGCCAGCAGTTCACGCCCCGGAGCTAGCAATCAGCCCCAGCATTTT
CDR3: CASSSRPGASNQPQHF

D: NA
size: NA
J: TRBJ2-7
length: 14
V: TRBV21-1
DNA: TGTGCCAGCAGTAGCGGGATGAGCTCCTACGAGCAGTACTTC
CDR3: CASSSGMSSYEQYF

D: NA
size: few
J: TRBJ1-2
length: 13
V: TRBV4-3
DNA: TGCGCCAGCAGCCAAGATAGGAGGCTCGGCTACACCTTC
CDR3: CASSQDRRLGYTF

D: TRBD1
size: many
J: TRBJ1-2
length: 12
V: TRBV5-1
DNA: TGCGCCAGCAGTCTAGACAGGGTGGGCTACACCTTC
CDR3: CASSLDRVGYTF

D: TRBD1
size: NA
J: TRBJ2-3
length: 15
V: TRBV6-5
DNA: TGTGCCAGCGGACTCTCACAGGGGACCACAGATACGCAGTATTTT
CDR3: CASGLSQGTTDTQYF

D: NA
size: NA
J: TRBJ2-3
length: 15
V: TRBV4-2
DNA: TGTGCCAGCAGCCGAGATGGGGCGGGCACAGATACGCAGTATTTT
CDR3: CASSRDGAGTDTQYF

D: NA
size: NA
J: TRBJ1-4
length: 11
V: TRBV12-3/TRBV12-4
DNA: TGTGCCAGCAGTTCTCGGGGGGAACTGTTTTTT
CDR3: CASSSRGELFF

D: NA
size: NA
J: TRBJ2-2
length: 16
V: TRBV5-1
DNA: TGCGCCAGCAGCTTGGGTGGAGTTGAGCACACCGGGGAGCTGTTTTTT
CDR3: CASSLGGVEHTGELFF

D: TRBD1
size: NA
J: TRBJ1-2
length: 17
V: TRBV6-2/TRBV6-3
DNA: TGTGCCAGCAGTCCCTGGACAGGGGACGCTCTTTCTGGTGGCTACACCTTC
CDR3: CASSPWTGDALSGGYTF

D: NA
size: few
J: TRBJ2-1
length: 12
V: TRBV12-3/TRBV12-4
DNA: TGTGCCAGCCTGGACGGAGGCGATGAGCAGTTCTTC
CDR3: CASLDGGDEQFF